This T cell receptor (beta chain) was profiled in a study of blood T cell repertoires in COVID-19. Study information: Specimens from acute and convalescent COVID-19 originated in the United States, Italy and Spain. The analysed material was cDNA or gDNA that came from T cells, B-cell-depleted T cells, or PBMCs.

Authors' data handling: Amplification of reference gene primers provided the estimated nucleated cell counts. TCRdb's table, derived via immunoSEQ multiplex PCR, lists solely in-frame clones and lacks some. V and J calls and clone size are given by that table; D and trimming were obtained from the DNA. In the table there are roughly 40,000 clones, 70% to 90% of which are singletons. The germline gives CDR1 LGHNA, CDR2 YSLEER. The CDR3 loop spans 15 amino acids. The V segment lost 0 bases and the J segment 7 bases; nucleotides outside the gene matches: 6. Sequencing used peripheral blood. The rearrangement uses TRBV4-3 and TRBJ1-2, with 9 bases lining up with TRBD1. This clonotype was obtained from a woman in her sixties or seventies in a cohort sampled during active COVID-19. CDR3: CASSQDYTGGGGYTF. CDR3 DNA: TGCGCCAGCAGCCAAGACTATACAGGGGGCGGTGGCTACACCTTC.